A single sample gave rise to the 13 T cell receptor beta chains below, sequenced in a study of tissue T cells after allogeneic stem cell transplantation. TCRdb keeps only in-frame clones here, not all; method: immunoSEQ multiplex PCR. The table shows more than 20,000 clones, with 55% to 80% occurring only once. The sequencing sample was made of spleen. These receptors were taken from a female BALB/c mouse in good health. The MHC haplotype of this mouse line is H2-d.

Concerning this clone: The genes are named according to mouse. The read falls 1 residue short of the CDR3 end, and the missing part is taken from the germline J gene. The chain couples TRBV2 to TRBJ1-4; no reliable D call. This CDR3 has 14 residues. Germline lookup yields CDR1 LGHNA and CDR2 YSYQKL. Trimming took off 2 bases at V and 4 bases at J, with 8 bases between the two ends. Partial CDR3 DNA: TGTGCCAGCAGCCAAAAGACAATCAACGAAAGATTATTT. This codes for CASSQKTINERLF. The complete CDR3 sequence is CASSQKTINERLFF.

This clone was seen more than once but under ten times. Gene labels here are mouse ones. The CDR3 loop is CASSIQVSNERLFF. The CDR3 DNA, read in part, is TGTGCCAGCAGTATTCAGGTTTCCAACGAAAGATTATTT. The V call is TRBV19, the J call TRBJ1-4; D not certain. The DNA ends 1 residue before the CDR3 does, and the rest of the CDR3 is filled in from the germline J gene. This CDR3 is built from 14 residues. Germline CDR1 and CDR2: FNHDT and SITEND (reference sequence). V was clipped by 2 bases and J by 0 bases, with 5 bases between them. Full variable domain (rest looked up from reference TRBV19 and TRBJ1-4): GGIITQTPKFLIGQEGQKLTLKCQQNFNHDTMYWYRQDSGKGLRLIYYSITENDLQKGDLSEGYDASREKKSSFSLTVTSAQKNEMAVFLCASSIQVSNERLFFGHGTKLSVL.

As regards this clone: Gene names follow the mouse nomenclature. The CDR3 end is not reached by the read, which stops 1 residue before it; the germline J gene fills it in. The gene calls are TRBV1 and TRBJ2-7; no clear D gene. The CDR3 is 12 residues long. Trimming took 2 bases from V and 1 from J, leaving 3 bases between them. Looked up from germline, CDR1 is NSQYPW and CDR2 is LRSPGD (reference sequence). Partial CDR3 DNA: TGCACCTGCAGTGCACCATCCTATGAACAGTAC. The encoded protein is CTCSAPSYEQY. The whole CDR3 protein is CTCSAPSYEQYF.

Of note for this clone: Gene labels here are mouse ones. The CDR3 end falls 1 residue outside the read, so it is completed with the germline J gene. The rearrangement uses TRBV5 and TRBJ2-7, with TRBD1 matching over 9 bases. The V gene end was trimmed by 0 bases and the J gene end by 6 bases; junction bases not matched to a gene: 3. CDR1 LGHNA and CDR2 YNLKQL come from the germline V gene (reference sequence). The CDR3 has 14 amino acids. CDR3 bases read: TGTGCCAGCAGCCAAGATGGGACAGGGATTGAACAGTAC. This translates into CASSQDGTGIEQY. The entire CDR3 sequence reads CASSQDGTGIEQYF.

Points on this clone: Germline and genes here are mouse. The read ends 1 residue early relative to the CDR3; the germline J gene fills the gap. J is TRBJ2-2 and V is TRBV19, with D hard to call. CDR1 is FNHDT, CDR2 SITEND, per germline (reference sequence). V was pared by 2 bases and J by 3 bases, with 8 bases between. This CDR3 is 14 amino acids long. CDR3 region: CASSIGVDTGQLYF. CDR3 DNA (partial): TGTGCCAGCAGTATCGGGGTTGACACCGGGCAGCTCTAC.

Comments on this clone: Mouse germline and gene names are used. Read sequence stops 1 residue before the CDR3 end, and the germline J gene provides the missing end. V is TRBV13-2 and J is TRBJ2-5; D is undetermined. The germline V and J ends were trimmed by 3 bases and 0 bases, with 8 bases remaining between them. Germline V gene lookup returns CDR1 NNHNN and CDR2 SYGAGS (reference sequence). CDR3 size: 14 residues. The CDR3 sequence: CASGGGSNQDTQYF. Partial CDR3 DNA: TGTGCCAGCGGTGGTGGGAGTAACCAAGACACCCAGTAC.

With respect to this clone: The gene symbols are mouse symbols. The CDR3: CASSYGTGSSQNTLYF. The covered CDR3 bases are TGTGCTAGCAGTTACGGGACAGGGAGTAGTCAAAACACCTTGTAC. The chain uses TRBV29 and TRBJ2-4, with TRBD1 matching 9 bases. The sequence runs out 1 residue before the end of the CDR3; the remainder is reconstructed from the germline J gene. The CDR3 is 16 residues long. Germline CDR1 is MSHET and CDR2 is SYDVDS. With V trimmed by 4 bases and J by 0 bases, 5 bases remained unmatched.

In the case of this clone: Gene names denote mouse genes. The read finishes 1 residue shy of the CDR3 end, and the germline J gene is used to complete it. This rearrangement joins TRBV19 to TRBJ2-4, with 9 bases fitting TRBD1. The CDR3 spans 15 residues. J gave up 4 bases and V 3 bases, and 6 bases lay outside the gene matches. The V gene's germline CDR1 is FNHDT and CDR2 SITEND (reference sequence). The CDR3: CASSRYRDRENTLYF. The covered CDR3 bases are TGTGCCAGCAGTAGATACCGGGACAGGGAAAACACCTTGTAC.

As for this clone: All gene names here are mouse names. The read gets to within 1 residue of the CDR3 end, and the germline J gene fills in the rest. This chain links TRBV29 with TRBJ1-4, with 10 bases matching TRBD1. Germline V gene lookup returns CDR1 MSHET and CDR2 SYDVDS. V lost 3 bases to trimming and J lost 7 bases; unmatched junction nucleotides: 2. The CDR3 totals 14 residues. Incomplete CDR3 DNA: TGTGCTAGCAGTTTTAGGACAGGGGGCGAAAGATTATTT. This sequence encodes CASSFRTGGERLF. The whole CDR3 protein is CASSFRTGGERLFF.

In the case of this clone: The genes and germline here are from mouse. The read terminates 1 residue before the CDR3 end, so the remaining end is supplied by the germline J gene. The chain is built from TRBV19 and TRBJ2-4; 11 bases fit TRBD2. Unmatched junction bases numbered 10, after V lost 5 bases and J lost 8 bases. In germline, CDR1 is FNHDT, CDR2 SITEND (reference sequence). This CDR3 comprises 15 residues. The covered CDR3 bases are TGTGCCAGCAGCCCCCACTGGGGGGGCGATTTCACCTTGTAC. Protein: CASSPHWGGDFTLY. The entire CDR3 sequence reads CASSPHWGGDFTLYF.

A note on this clone: Gene names refer to mouse genes. The read ends 1 residue early relative to the CDR3; the germline J gene fills the gap. This chain links TRBV2 with TRBJ2-3; TRBD1 aligns across 7 bases. Germline V lookup: CDR1 LGHNA, CDR2 YSYQKL. CDR3 length: 13 amino acids. Trimming cost V 1 base and J 6 bases; bases outside gene matches: 1. The sequenced CDR3 bases are TGTGCCAGCAGCCAAGGGACAGGCGAAACGCTGTAT. As protein: CASSQGTGETLY. The complete CDR3 sequence is CASSQGTGETLYF.

Concerning this clone: All gene names here are mouse names. The read ends 1 residue early relative to the CDR3; the germline J gene fills the gap. This chain joins TRBV29 and TRBJ2-1, with a possible D match to TRBD1 (5 bases). The V end lost 3 bases, the J end lost 3 bases, and 12 bases lay between the germline ends. The CDR3 runs 15 residues. Germline loops: CDR1 MSHET, CDR2 SYDVDS. The part of the CDR3 DNA that was read is TGTGCTAGCAGTTTTGCCAGGCAGGGCTATGCTGAGCAGTTC. It codes for CASSFARQGYAEQF. The CDR3 reads in full as CASSFARQGYAEQFF.

This clone was counted between two and nine times. The listed genes are named as in mouse. The CDR3 is CASSAGQGYEQYF. CDR3 DNA (partial): TGTGCCAGCAGTGCGGGACAGGGGTATGAACAGTAC. The chain joins TRBV19 to TRBJ2-7, with TRBD1 matching over 10 bases. From the germline J gene comes the end of the CDR3, since the read stops 1 residue before it. In germline, CDR1 is FNHDT, CDR2 SITEND (reference sequence). V lost 4 bases, J lost 4 bases, and 2 bases stayed unmatched. The CDR3 is 13 residues long. The full variable domain, its missing parts supplied by reference TRBV19 and TRBJ2-7, is GGIITQTPKFLIGQEGQKLTLKCQQNFNHDTMYWYRQDSGKGLRLIYYSITENDLQKGDLSEGYDASREKKSSFSLTVTSAQKNEMAVFLCASSAGQGYEQYFGPGTRLTVL.